What follows are 10 T cell receptor beta chains derived from one specimen sequenced in a study of beta chain features in type 1 diabetes. Sequenced material consisted of expressed TCRB transcripts (all of the isolated RNA was reverse transcribed). Only in-frame clones appear in the TCRdb table, and some are missing; sequencing was by immunoSEQ multiplex PCR. The sample has 200,000 to 250,000 clones; around 68% are singletons. The sequenced material came from naive CD4+ T cells from blood. These receptors came from a man aged 25-40 years in good health.

This chain uses TRBV29-1 with TRBJ1-3; D remains ambiguous. Germline values: CDR1 SQVTM, CDR2 ANQGSEA. This CDR3 spans 13 amino acids. Trimming cost V 7 bases and J 0 bases, with 10 bases left between them. The CDR3 sequence is CSASSRSGNTIYF. The CDR3 nucleotides read TGCAGCGCCTCAAGTCGCTCTGGAAACACCATATATTTT. The entire variable domain, with the rest obtained from reference TRBV29-1 and TRBJ1-3, is as follows: SAVISQKPSRDICQRGTSLTIQCQVDSQVTMMFWYRQQPGQSLTLIATANQGSEATYESGFVIDKFPISRPNLTFSTLTVSNMSPEDSSIYLCSASSRSGNTIYFGEGSWLTVV.

There are a few counts of this clone. This chain connects TRBV7-2 to TRBJ2-1; 11 bases agree with TRBD2. This CDR3 is 16 amino acids long. Germline values: CDR1 SGHTA, CDR2 FQGNSA. V trimming: 5 bases; J trimming: 8 bases; junction bases outside the gene matches: 11. The DNA for the CDR3 is TGTGCCAGCAGCCTGACTAGCGGGGCGGGAGGGGATGAGCAGTTCTTC. Amino acids: CASSLTSGAGGDEQFF. The full variable domain, in which reference TRBV7-2 and TRBJ2-1 provide the parts outside the CDR3, is GAGVSQSPSNKVTEKGKDVELRCDPISGHTALYWYRQSLGQGLEFLIYFQGNSAPDKSGLPSDRFSAERTGGSVSTLTIQRTQQEDSAVYLCASSLTSGAGGDEQFFGPGTRLTVL.

The table lists this clone with a few counts. The sample carries other DNA sequences with the same CDR3. This chain uses TRBV15 with TRBJ2-7, with TRBD1 as a possible D gene (6 bases). The germline CDR1 and CDR2 sequences are LNHNV and YYDKDF (reference sequence). The CDR3 covers 13 residues. Trimming left V 0 bases short and J 3 bases short, with 6 bases between. The CDR3 nucleotides are TGTGCCACCAGCAGAGAACAGGGCTACGAGCAGTACTTC. Protein sequence: CATSREQGYEQYF.

In its sample, this clone was seen a few times. The genes are TRBV29-1 and TRBJ1-1; a possible D gene is TRBD1 (6 bases). V lost 5 bases, J lost 5 bases, and 15 bases lay in between. Germline assignment: CDR1 SQVTM and CDR2 ANQGSEA. The CDR3 runs 13 residues. CDR3 loop: CSVIRQEGTEAFF. The CDR3 DNA is TGCAGCGTTATCCGACAGGAGGGGACTGAAGCTTTCTTT.

This clone was counted a few times. The V call is TRBV29-1, the J call TRBJ2-6; D uncertain. The CDR3 spans 13 residues. V was cut by 0 bases and J by 5 bases, with 5 bases left in between. Germline CDR1 and CDR2: SQVTM and ANQGSEA. CDR3 loop: CSVEDWRANVLTF. For the CDR3, the DNA is TGCAGCGTTGAAGACTGGCGGGCCAACGTCCTGACTTTC.

This sequence joins TRBV30 and TRBJ2-7; no definite D call. V lost 2 bases and J 0 bases, leaving 11 bases between the germline ends. Germline CDR1 and CDR2: GTSNPN and SVGIG (reference sequence). CDR3 size: 14 residues. The CDR3 region is CAWSRKDPSYEQYF. Written as DNA, the CDR3 is TGTGCCTGGAGTAGGAAGGATCCCTCCTACGAGCAGTACTTC.

This sequence joins TRBV15 and TRBJ1-6; 12 bases align to TRBD1. Germline V lookup: CDR1 LNHNV, CDR2 YYDKDF (reference sequence). CDR3 length: 15 residues. V gave up 1 base and J gave up 9 bases; unmatched junction bases: 1. The CDR3 region is CATSRGDRGPSPLHF. In DNA, the CDR3 is TGTGCCACCAGCAGAGGGGACAGGGGGCCTTCACCCCTCCACTTT.

This chain joins TRBV7-2 and TRBJ1-2, with unresolved D. The CDR3 length is 14 residues. Trimming stripped 5 bases from V and 8 bases from J, with 18 bases between. Germline lookup yields CDR1 SGHTA and CDR2 FQGNSA. CDR3 amino acids: CASSPAVSPGGYTF. CDR3 nucleotide sequence: TGTGCCAGCAGCCCCGCTGTTTCGCCGGGGGGCTACACCTTC.

The chain employs TRBV7-8 and TRBJ2-7; D not certain. From germline, CDR1 is SGHVS and CDR2 FQNEAQ. The CDR3 runs to 11 residues. V lost 5 bases to trimming and J lost 6 bases, with 8 bases between them. The CDR3 DNA reads as TGTGCCAGCAGCGCCAGTCTCGAGCAGTACTTC. Protein sequence: CASSASLEQYF.

This clone was counted between two and nine times. The chain employs TRBV29-1 and TRBJ2-5; the D gene is possibly TRBD2 (5 bases). The germline V gene encodes CDR1 SQVTM and CDR2 ANQGSEA. Trimming took off 2 bases at V and 2 bases at J, with 15 bases between the two ends. The CDR3 has 15 residues. CDR3 sequence (DNA): TGCAGCGTTGAATGGGGTGGGAGCAGGCAAGAGACCCAGTACTTC. Its protein product is CSVEWGGSRQETQYF.